This TCR beta chain was captured by sequencing in a study of response to subunit inactivated influenza vaccine. TCRdb re-called the RT-PCR reads with MiXCR, one entry per CDR3 protein. Here the sample spans 500,000 to 700,000 distinct CDR3 sequences, 20% to 25% being singletons. This sample was also put to use in a study of T cells expressing NK-cell markers. According to that study: UMIs accompanied the 5'RACE template switching by which TCR beta cDNA was made. Each of about 6 donors carried dominant NKG2C+ clonotypes accounting for about 1.0-7.5% of CD8+ T cells.

Sample: CD4+ T cells sorted from PBMCs, taken 12 days after vaccination. The sequence derives from a man aged 50 to 60 who received an inactivated influenza vaccine.

In DNA, the CDR3 is TGTGCCGGCCGGGACAGGGGTGGAGAGCAGTACTTC. Translated: CAGRDRGGEQYF. This chain links TRBV5-4 with TRBJ2-7; 10 nucleotides match TRBD1. This CDR3 spans 12 amino acids. V lost 10 bases and J lost 7; bases outside the gene matches: 8. Germline CDR1 reads SGHNT; CDR2 reads YYREEE (reference sequence).